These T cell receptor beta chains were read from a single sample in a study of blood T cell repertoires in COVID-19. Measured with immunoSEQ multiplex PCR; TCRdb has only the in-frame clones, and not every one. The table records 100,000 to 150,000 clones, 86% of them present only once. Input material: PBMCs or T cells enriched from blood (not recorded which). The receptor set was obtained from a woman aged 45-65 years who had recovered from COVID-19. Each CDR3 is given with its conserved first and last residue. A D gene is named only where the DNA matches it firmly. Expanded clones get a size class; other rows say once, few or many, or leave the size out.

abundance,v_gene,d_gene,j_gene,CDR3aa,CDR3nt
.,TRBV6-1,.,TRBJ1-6,CASSEARFRESSYNSPLHF,TGTGCCAGCAGTGAAGCGCGGTTCAGGGAAAGCTCCTATAATTCACCCCTCCACTTT
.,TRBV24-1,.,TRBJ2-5,CATSDSGMRETQYF,TGTGCCACCAGTGACTCGGGAATGAGGGAGACCCAGTACTTC
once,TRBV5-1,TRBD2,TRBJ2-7,CASSLVGLAGASYEQYF,TGCGCCAGCAGCTTGGTAGGGCTAGCGGGGGCCTCCTACGAGCAGTACTTC
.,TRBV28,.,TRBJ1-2,CASSSHVGHGYTF,TGTGCCAGCAGTTCCCACGTGGGGCATGGCTACACCTTC
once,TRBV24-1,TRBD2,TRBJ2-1,CATSGGGVYNEQFF,TGTGCCACCAGTGGCGGGGGGGTTTACAATGAGCAGTTCTTC
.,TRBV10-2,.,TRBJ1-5,CASSETPTGGGQPQHF,TGCGCCAGCAGTGAGACCCCCACGGGGGGCGGTCAGCCCCAGCATTTT
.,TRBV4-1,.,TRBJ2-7,CASSPPPGTNSIRRPSYEQYF,TGCGCCAGCAGCCCTCCCCCCGGGACAAACTCCATCCGAAGACCCTCCTACGAGCAGTACTTC
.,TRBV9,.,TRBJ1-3,CASSKDGVSGNTIYF,TGTGCCAGCAGCAAGGACGGGGTCTCTGGAAACACCATATATTTT
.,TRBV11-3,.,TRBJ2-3,CASSLGSSVVRDTQYF,TGTGCCAGCAGCTTAGGGTCTTCGGTCGTCCGAGATACGCAGTATTTT
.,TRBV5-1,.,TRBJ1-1,CASSNSGHQNTEAFF,TGCGCCAGCAGCAATTCCGGACACCAAAACACTGAAGCTTTCTTT
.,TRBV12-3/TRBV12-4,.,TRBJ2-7,CASSLVDSYEQYF,TGTGCCAGCAGTTTGGTAGACTCCTACGAGCAGTACTTC
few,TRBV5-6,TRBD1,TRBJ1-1,CASSAGQGETEAFF,TGTGCCAGCAGCGCCGGACAGGGTGAGACTGAAGCTTTCTTT
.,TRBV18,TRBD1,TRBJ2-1,CASSPQAGGWDEQFF,TGTGCCAGCTCACCACAGGCAGGGGGCTGGGATGAGCAGTTCTTC
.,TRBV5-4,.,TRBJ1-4,CASSQARGESKKLFF,TGTGCCAGCAGCCAAGCCAGGGGAGAATCGAAAAAACTGTTTTTT
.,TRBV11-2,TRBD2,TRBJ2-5,CASSLGGGGRSETQYF,TGTGCCAGCAGCTTAGGGGGGGGAGGGAGGTCAGAGACCCAGTACTTC
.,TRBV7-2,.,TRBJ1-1,CASSSTPGEWVAEAFF,TGTGCCAGCAGCTCCACGCCAGGGGAGTGGGTCGCTGAAGCTTTCTTT
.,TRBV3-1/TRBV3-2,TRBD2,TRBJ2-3,CASSQDLETSYTDTQYF,TGTGCCAGCAGCCAAGATTTGGAGACTAGCTACACAGATACGCAGTATTTT
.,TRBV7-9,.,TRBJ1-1,CASSLYRREGAFF,TGTGCCAGCAGCTTATATAGGAGGGAAGGAGCTTTCTTT
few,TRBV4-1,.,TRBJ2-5,CASSPGTRAMGETQYF,TGCGCCAGCAGCCCAGGGACAAGGGCTATGGGGGAGACCCAGTACTTC
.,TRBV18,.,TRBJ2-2,CASSRLLRDTGELFF,TGTGCCAGCTCAAGACTACTGCGAGACACCGGGGAGCTGTTTTTT
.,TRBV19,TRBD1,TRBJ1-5,CATRTGGAPDQPQHF,TGTGCCACTCGGACAGGGGGCGCCCCGGATCAGCCCCAGCATTTT
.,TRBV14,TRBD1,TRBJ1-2,CASSQDGGTGMTGYTF,TGTGCCAGCAGCCAAGATGGGGGGACAGGGATGACCGGCTACACCTTC
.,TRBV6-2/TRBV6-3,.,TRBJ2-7,CASSYYGRGAGEQYF,TGTGCCAGCAGTTATTACGGCCGGGGGGCCGGCGAGCAGTACTTC
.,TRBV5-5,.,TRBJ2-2,CASSPDGRGWAGELFF,TGTGCCAGCAGCCCTGACGGTCGGGGGTGGGCCGGGGAGCTGTTTTTT
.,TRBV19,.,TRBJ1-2,CASSHPPRGDYGYTF,TGTGCCAGTAGTCACCCCCCTCGGGGTGACTATGGCTACACCTTC
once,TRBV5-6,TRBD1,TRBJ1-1,CASSLGTGMNTEAFF,TGTGCCAGCAGCTTGGGGACAGGGATGAACACTGAAGCTTTCTTT
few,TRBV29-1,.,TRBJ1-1,CSVPGVHTEAFF,TGCAGCGTCCCCGGGGTCCACACTGAAGCTTTCTTT
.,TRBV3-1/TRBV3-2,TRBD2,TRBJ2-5,CASSQELTSGGAGETQYF,TGTGCCAGCAGCCAAGAGCTGACTAGCGGGGGGGCAGGGGAGACCCAGTACTTC
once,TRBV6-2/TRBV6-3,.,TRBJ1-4,CASSFLDGLGLFF,TGTGCCAGCAGTTTCTTGGACGGACTCGGACTGTTTTTT
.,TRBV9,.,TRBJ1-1,CASSPRTENTEAFF,TGTGCCAGCAGCCCCAGGACAGAAAACACTGAAGCTTTCTTT
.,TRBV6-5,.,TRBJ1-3,CASTTGTTSGNTIYF,TGTGCCAGCACCACCGGGACAACCTCTGGAAACACCATATATTTT
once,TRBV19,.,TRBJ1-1,CASSIDAGGYTEAFF,TGTGCCAGTAGTATAGACGCGGGTGGATATACTGAAGCTTTCTTT
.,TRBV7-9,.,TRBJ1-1,CASSLAAANTEAFF,TGTGCCAGCAGCTTAGCAGCGGCGAACACTGAAGCTTTCTTT
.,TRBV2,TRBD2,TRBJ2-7,CASSSRPPGLAGGEQYF,TGTGCCAGCAGTTCAAGGCCCCCGGGACTAGCGGGGGGTGAGCAGTACTTC
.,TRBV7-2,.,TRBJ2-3,CASSLGGALGDTQYF,TGTGCCAGCAGCTTAGGGGGAGCCCTCGGGGATACGCAGTATTTT
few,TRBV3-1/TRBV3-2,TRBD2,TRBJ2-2,CASSQVTGGNTGELFF,TGTGCCAGCAGCCAAGTCACGGGGGGGAACACCGGGGAGCTGTTTTTT
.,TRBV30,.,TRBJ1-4,CAWSKGANEKLFF,TGTGCCTGGAGTAAAGGGGCCAATGAAAAACTGTTTTTT
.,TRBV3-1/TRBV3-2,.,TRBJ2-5,CASSQGSSGGQETQYF,TGTGCCAGCAGCCAAGGGTCTTCCGGGGGTCAAGAGACCCAGTACTTC
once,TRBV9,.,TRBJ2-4,CASSVLGHGKNIQYF,TGTGCCAGCAGCGTATTGGGACACGGAAAAAACATTCAGTACTTC
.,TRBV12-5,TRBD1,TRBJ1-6,CASGLPGQGVYNSPLHF,TGTGCTAGTGGTTTGCCAGGACAGGGGGTCTATAATTCACCCCTCCACTTT
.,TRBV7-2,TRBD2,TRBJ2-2,CASSLGLAGGLDTGELFF,TGTGCCAGCAGCTTGGGACTAGCGGGGGGGCTGGACACCGGGGAGCTGTTTTTT
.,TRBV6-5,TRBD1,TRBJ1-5,CASNHRGSEDQPQHF,TGTGCCAGCAATCACAGGGGGAGCGAGGATCAGCCCCAGCATTTT